This T cell receptor (beta chain) was captured in a study of prognosis after radiotherapy for stage I lung cancer. Looking at the study overall: Individuals with stage I non-small cell lung cancer joined the cohort between early 2018 and 2019.

CDR1 is LNHDA and CDR2 is SQIVND in the germline V gene (reference sequence). With V trimmed by 3 bases and J by 3 bases, 2 bases remained unmatched. The CDR3 loop spans 15 amino acids. The TCR beta CDR3 region was amplified from genomic DNA, with two rounds of multiplex PCR being used for the amplification. Amplification during the initial PCR round employed primers specific to each TRBV and TRBJ gene. TCRdb passed the multiplex PCR reads through MiXCR, listing each CDR3 protein once. The table has over 10,000 distinct CDR3 sequences, about 46% seen once. Peripheral blood, approximately 6 milliliters per draw, was collected at each of two time points.

The chain recombines TRBV19 with TRBJ2-2, with 9 bases identical to TRBD2. Specimen: PBMCs, collected before or after stereotactic body radiation therapy (not recorded which). The receptor was derived from a donor aged 50 or older with non-small cell lung cancer. The CDR3 protein is CASSIVAGDTGELFF. DNA of the CDR3: TGTGCCAGTAGTATCGTAGCGGGAGACACCGGGGAGCTGTTTTTT.